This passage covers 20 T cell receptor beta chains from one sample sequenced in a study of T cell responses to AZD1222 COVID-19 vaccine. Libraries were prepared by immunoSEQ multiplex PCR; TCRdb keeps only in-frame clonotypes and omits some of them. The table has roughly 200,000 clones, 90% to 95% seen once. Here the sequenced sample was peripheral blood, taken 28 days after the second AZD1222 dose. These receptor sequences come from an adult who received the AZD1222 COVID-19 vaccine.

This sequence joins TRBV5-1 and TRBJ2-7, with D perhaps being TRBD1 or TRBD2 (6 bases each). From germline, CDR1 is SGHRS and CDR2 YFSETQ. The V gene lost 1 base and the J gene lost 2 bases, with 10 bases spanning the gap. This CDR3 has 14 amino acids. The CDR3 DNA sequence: TGCGCCAGCAGCTTGAACGGGGGCCCCTACGAGCAGTACTTC. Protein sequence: CASSLNGGPYEQYF.

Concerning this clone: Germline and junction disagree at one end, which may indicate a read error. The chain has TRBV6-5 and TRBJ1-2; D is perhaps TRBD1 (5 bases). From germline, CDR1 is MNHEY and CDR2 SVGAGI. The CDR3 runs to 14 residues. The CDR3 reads CASSYGAGNSGYTF. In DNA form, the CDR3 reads TGTGCCAGCAGTTACGGGGCCGGCAACTCTGGCTACACCTTC.

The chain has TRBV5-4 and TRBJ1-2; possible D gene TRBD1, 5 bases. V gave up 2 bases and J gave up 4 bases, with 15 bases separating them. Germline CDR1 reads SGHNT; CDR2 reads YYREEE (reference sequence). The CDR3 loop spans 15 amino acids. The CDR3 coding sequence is TGTGCCAGCAGCTTTGGGGCAGGGAGCACCTATGGCTACACCTTC. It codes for CASSFGAGSTYGYTF.

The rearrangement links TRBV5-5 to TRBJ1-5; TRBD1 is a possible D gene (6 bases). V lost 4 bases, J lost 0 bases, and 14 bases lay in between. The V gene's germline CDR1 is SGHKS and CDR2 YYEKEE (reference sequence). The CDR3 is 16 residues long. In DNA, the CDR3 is TGTGCCAGCAGCCCCCTGGGGGCGAATAGCAATCAGCCCCAGCATTTT. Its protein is CASSPLGANSNQPQHF.

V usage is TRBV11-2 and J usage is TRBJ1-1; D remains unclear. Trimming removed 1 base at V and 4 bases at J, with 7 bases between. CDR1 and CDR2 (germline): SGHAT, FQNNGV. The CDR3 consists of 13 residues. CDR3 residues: CASSLVRGTEAFF. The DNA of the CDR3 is TGTGCCAGCAGCTTAGTTCGGGGCACTGAAGCTTTCTTT.

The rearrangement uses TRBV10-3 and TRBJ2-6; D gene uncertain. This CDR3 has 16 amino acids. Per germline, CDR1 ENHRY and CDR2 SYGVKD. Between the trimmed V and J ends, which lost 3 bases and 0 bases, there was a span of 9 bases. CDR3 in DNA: TGTGCCATCAGTGATCGCGGAACCTCTGGGGCCAACGTCCTGACTTTC. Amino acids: CAISDRGTSGANVLTF.

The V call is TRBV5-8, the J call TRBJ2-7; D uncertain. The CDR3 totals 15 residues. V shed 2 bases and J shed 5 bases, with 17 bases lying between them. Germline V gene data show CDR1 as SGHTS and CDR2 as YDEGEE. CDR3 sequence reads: CASSLTTLLVNEQYF. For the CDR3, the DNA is TGTGCCAGCAGCTTAACAACCCTACTGGTCAACGAGCAGTACTTC.

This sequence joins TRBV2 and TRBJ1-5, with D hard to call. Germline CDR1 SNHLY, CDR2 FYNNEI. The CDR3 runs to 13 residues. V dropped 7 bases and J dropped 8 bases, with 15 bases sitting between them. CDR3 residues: CASNTVASEPQHF. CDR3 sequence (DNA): TGTGCCAGCAATACAGTAGCGTCGGAGCCCCAGCATTTT.

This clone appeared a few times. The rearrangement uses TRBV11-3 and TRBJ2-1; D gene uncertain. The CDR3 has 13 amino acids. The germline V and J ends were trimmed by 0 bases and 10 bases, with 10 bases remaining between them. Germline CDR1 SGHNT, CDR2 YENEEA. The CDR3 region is CASSLEGLAEQFF. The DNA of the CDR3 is TGTGCCAGCAGCTTAGAGGGGTTAGCCGAGCAGTTCTTC.

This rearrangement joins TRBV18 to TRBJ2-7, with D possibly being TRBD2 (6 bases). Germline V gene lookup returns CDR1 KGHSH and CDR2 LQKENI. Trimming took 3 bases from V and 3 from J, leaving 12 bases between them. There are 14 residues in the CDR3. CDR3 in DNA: TGTGCCAGCTCACCTTCCCCCGGGGGCTACGAGCAGTACTTC. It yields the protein CASSPSPGGYEQYF.

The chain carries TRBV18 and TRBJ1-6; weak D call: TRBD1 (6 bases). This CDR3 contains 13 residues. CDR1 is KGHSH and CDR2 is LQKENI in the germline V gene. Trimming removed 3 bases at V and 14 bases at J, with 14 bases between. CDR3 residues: CASSPEEGTSLHF. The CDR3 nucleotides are TGTGCCAGCTCACCGGAGGAGGGGACATCCCTCCACTTT.

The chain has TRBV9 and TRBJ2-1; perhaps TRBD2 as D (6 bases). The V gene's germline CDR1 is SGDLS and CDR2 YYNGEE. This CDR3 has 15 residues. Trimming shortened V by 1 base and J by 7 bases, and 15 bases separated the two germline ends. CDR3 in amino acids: CASSVRASDTNEQFF. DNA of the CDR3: TGTGCCAGCAGCGTAAGGGCTAGCGACACGAATGAGCAGTTCTTC.

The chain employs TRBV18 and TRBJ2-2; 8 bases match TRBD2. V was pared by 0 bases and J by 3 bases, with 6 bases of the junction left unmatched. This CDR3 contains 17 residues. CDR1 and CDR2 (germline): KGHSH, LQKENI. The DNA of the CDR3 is TGTGCCAGCTCACCACCCCTCGGGAGGGCCCACACCGGGGAGCTGTTTTTT. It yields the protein CASSPPLGRAHTGELFF.

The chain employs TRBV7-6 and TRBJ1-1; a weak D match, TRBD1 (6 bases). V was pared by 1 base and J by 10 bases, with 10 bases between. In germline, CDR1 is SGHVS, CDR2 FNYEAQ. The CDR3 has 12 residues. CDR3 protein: CASSLDGQRAFF. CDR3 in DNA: TGTGCCAGCAGCTTAGACGGACAGAGAGCTTTCTTT. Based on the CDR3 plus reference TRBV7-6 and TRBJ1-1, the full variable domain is GAGVSQSPRYKVTKRGQDVALRCDPISGHVSLYWYRQALGQGPEFLTYFNYEAQQDKSGLPNDRFSAERPEGSISTLTIQRTEQRDSAMYRCASSLDGQRAFFGQGTRLTVV.

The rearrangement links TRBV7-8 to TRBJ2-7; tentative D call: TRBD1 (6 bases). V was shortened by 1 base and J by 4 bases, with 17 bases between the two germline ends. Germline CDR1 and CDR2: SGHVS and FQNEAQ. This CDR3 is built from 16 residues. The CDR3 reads CASSLVLSQGSYEQYF. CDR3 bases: TGTGCCAGCAGCTTAGTATTATCACAGGGATCTTACGAGCAGTACTTC. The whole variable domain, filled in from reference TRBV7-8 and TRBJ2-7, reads GAGVSQSPRYKVAKRGQDVALRCDPISGHVSLFWYQQALGQGPEFLTYFQNEAQLDKSGLPSDRFFAERPEGSVSTLKIQRTQQEDSAVYLCASSLVLSQGSYEQYFGPGTRLTVT.

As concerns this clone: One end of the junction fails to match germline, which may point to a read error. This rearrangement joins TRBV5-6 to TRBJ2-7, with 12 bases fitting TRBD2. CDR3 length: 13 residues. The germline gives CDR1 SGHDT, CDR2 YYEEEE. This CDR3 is CASSFTTSGSRDF. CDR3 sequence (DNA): TGTGCCAGCAGCTTCACGACTAGCGGGAGTCGGGACTTC.

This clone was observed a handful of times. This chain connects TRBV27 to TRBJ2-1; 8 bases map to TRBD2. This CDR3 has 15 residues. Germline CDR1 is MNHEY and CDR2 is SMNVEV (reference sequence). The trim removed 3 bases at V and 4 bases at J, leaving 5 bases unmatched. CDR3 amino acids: CASSFYGLAYNEQFF. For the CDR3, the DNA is TGTGCCAGCAGTTTTTACGGACTAGCTTACAATGAGCAGTTCTTC.

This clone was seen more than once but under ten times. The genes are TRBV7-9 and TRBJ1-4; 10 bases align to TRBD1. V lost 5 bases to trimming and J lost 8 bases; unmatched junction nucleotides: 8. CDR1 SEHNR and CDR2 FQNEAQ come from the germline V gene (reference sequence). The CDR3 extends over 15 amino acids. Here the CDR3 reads CASSRRQGADEKLFF. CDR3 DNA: TGTGCCAGCAGCAGGAGACAGGGGGCTGACGAAAAACTGTTTTTT. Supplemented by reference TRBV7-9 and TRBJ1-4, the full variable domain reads DTGVSQNPRHKITKRGQNVTFRCDPISEHNRLYWYRQTLGQGPEFLTYFQNEAQLEKSRLLSDRFSAERPKGSFSTLEIQRTEQGDSAMYLCASSRRQGADEKLFFGSGTQLSVL.

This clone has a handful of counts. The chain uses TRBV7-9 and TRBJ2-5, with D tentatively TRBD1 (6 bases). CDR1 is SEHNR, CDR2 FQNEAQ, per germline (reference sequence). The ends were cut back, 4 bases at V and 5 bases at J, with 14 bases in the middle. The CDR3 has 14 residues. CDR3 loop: CASSSRGWEETQYF. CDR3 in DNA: TGTGCCAGCAGCTCCAGGGGCTGGGAGGAGACCCAGTACTTC.

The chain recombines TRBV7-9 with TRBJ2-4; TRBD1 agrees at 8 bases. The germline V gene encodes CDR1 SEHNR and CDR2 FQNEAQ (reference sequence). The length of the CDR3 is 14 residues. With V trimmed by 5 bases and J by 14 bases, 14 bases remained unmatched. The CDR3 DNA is TGTGCCAGCAGCCTTGATGGACAGGGAAATGGGAAGTACTTC. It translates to CASSLDGQGNGKYF.